The sequence of this T cell receptor beta chain was determined in a study of cytomegalovirus exposure and HLA in healthy donors listed by TCRdb under 2017. About the full investigation: An earlier analysis of some 500 of the donors reported about 250 Gb of sequence data and 120 million or so unique TCR beta sequences from 150 million to 200 million T cells. Donor age, sex, ethnicity and CMV serostatus were collected together with the repertoire data. The aim of the study was to test whether cataloging public T cell receptors could identify signatures of past pathogen exposure. A later analysis re-analyzed previously published TCR beta repertoires from approximately 700 donors and added high-resolution HLA genotyping to study TCR occurrence patterns. The T cell repertoires of around 670 subjects were profiled by immunosequencing and related to cytomegalovirus serostatus. Class I and class II HLA loci were covered by the typing at four-digit resolution. Typing coverage differed by locus: A, B, C, DRB1 and DQB1 were typed in about 629-640 donors, DQA1 in around 500, DPA1 in 606, and DPB1 in 400 to 480. Rather than drawing on any new phenotypic data, the later analysis identified candidate immune exposures from TCR beta sequences and the way those sequences occurred across donors. Because of strong linkage in the cohort, a few DR-DQ haplotypes were treated as single units for association and clustering. Across some 400 genotyped donors of the cohort, an average of roughly 200,000 unique TCR beta nucleotide sequences per donor were sequenced, and roughly a sixth of those sequences were non-productive. About 310 gigabases of sequencing data and tens of millions of unique TCR sequences were included in an early release covering about 620 HLA-typed donors. Among the roughly 390 genotyped donors, approximately 76% belonged to the genetic ancestry cluster associated with self-reported Caucasian donors. High-throughput TCR immunosequencing, statistical association of individual TCRs with disease status, and machine learning were combined to predict cytomegalovirus infection status. A later genetic analysis used genome-wide SNP genotypes for 398 of the 666 donors, treating that subset as a discovery cohort. All discovery cohort repertoires had been generated using a single sequencing platform. In addition to the first cohort of 666 subjects, a separate validation cohort of approximately 120 different subjects was used. An earlier analysis of 500 to 750 of the donors applied high-throughput TCR beta sequencing to assess whether each TCR beta V gene segment acted as functional or pseudogenic. The full study reports these points: Most TCR sequences were observed very rarely across donors, whereas some public TCRs were present in many individuals. Broadly in line with IMGT annotations, most TCR beta V segments showed up in productive rearrangements about 87% or about 30% of the time in an earlier analysis of 450 to 600 of the donors. The 87-base-pair reads could not distinguish some IMGT-functional V segments, including TRBV6-2 and TRBV6-3, so those segments were excluded. Sequencing depth was assumed to be roughly uniform across donors in the presence/absence analyses, though that assumption may not hold. CMV serostatus was the only immune exposure information available for the cohort. Seventeen rarely observed V segments, including chromosome 9 orphons, were excluded from the earlier analysis of approximately 500 of the donors because counts were too low. A later analysis found that HLA-associated TCR beta chains were more clonally expanded and had lower generation probabilities than equally common non-associated chains. A later analysis found that TCR association rates varied across HLA loci, with DRB1 alleles showing the most associated TCRs and HLA-C alleles the fewest. The classifier was reported to diagnose cytomegalovirus status with high specificity and sensitivity in both the original and validation cohorts. A later genetic analysis reported fewer N-insertions in productive TCRs among donors in an Asian-associated ancestry cluster than the roughly 640-donor mean. In vitro tests confirmed that three of the cytomegalovirus-associated TCR beta chains recognize cytomegalovirus antigens. At a false discovery rate of 0.05, a later analysis linked 16,000 or so TCR beta sequences to specific HLA alleles. When HLA alleles, especially DR and DQ, strongly co-occurred, attributing TCR associations to individual alleles was difficult. A cluster of highly shared sequence variants was judged likely to be a technical artifact of the sequencing pipeline. Correlated functional status among segregating V segments might reflect linkage disequilibrium, but an unknown experimental factor could not be ruled out. A total of fewer than 200 TCR beta chains were listed by the study as associated with cytomegalovirus. This cohort had only TCR beta chains sequenced, and the lack of alpha or paired-chain data limited which features could be detected. Because HLA typing was missing for some donors at each locus, association tests included only the typed subset. A further reported finding was that TCR beta sequences accurately predicted the HLA-A and HLA-B alleles for most subjects in the first cohort. V-gene and J-gene trimming of TCR beta chains was associated with a missense DCLRE1C variant in a later genetic analysis, and the association was replicated in an independent cohort. According to a later analysis, most CMV-associated TCR beta chains appeared to be HLA-restricted, and the HLA associations seemed to be driven largely by CMV exposure. It was suggested by the authors that the approach could potentially be generalized to other disease states and immunological phenotypes. A later analysis reported that several top co-occurrence clusters appeared linked to parvovirus B19, influenza, CMV and Epstein-Barr virus.

The cohort comprised some 680 healthy bone marrow donors. At the time of sampling, every cohort member was nominally healthy, though immune exposures that went unrecorded were likely present. The donor was CMV seropositive and was included in the group of 250 to 350 seropositive cohort members. Every donor gave a peripheral blood sample, and the peripheral blood mononuclear cells from that sample were used for TCR beta sequencing. The Qiagen DNeasy Blood Extraction Kit was used to extract genomic DNA from the blood cell samples. Library construction relied on the immunoSEQ multiplex PCR assay. For the multiplex PCR, a mixture combining 60 forward primers for TCR Vbeta segments and 13 reverse primers for TCR Jbeta segments was used. Amplification of the CDR3 region of rearranged TCR beta genes was performed with a multiplex PCR assay on genomic DNA. The amplified TCR beta libraries were sequenced on the Illumina HiSeq System as 87-base-pair reads. The authors' pipeline ran thus. In a later analysis, roughly 80 million unique TCR beta chains were counted across the 500 to 850 repertoires, and roughly 11 million of these chains were shared by at least two donors. Raw reads were error-corrected and collapsed into unique sequences with a nearest-neighbor algorithm that merged closely related sequences to remove PCR and sequencing errors. To assign V, D and J gene segments, CDR3 sequences were aligned to IMGT reference sequences. For a sequence to be retained, at least a six-nucleotide match to both a V gene segment and a J gene segment was required. A rearrangement was called productive if the CDR3 had no stop codons and remained in frame with V and J, and every other rearrangement was called non-productive. CDR3 was defined according to IMGT convention as the region running from the second conserved V-encoded cysteine to the conserved J-encoded phenylalanine. Sequences without an unambiguous match to a single V gene segment were excluded from the earlier analysis of a few hundred of the donors. An earlier analysis of a few hundred of the donors classified V segments as functional when productive rearrangements were above 56.7% and as segregating when the standard deviation between donors was above 5%. To diagnose cytomegalovirus status from the catalog of TCR beta chain sequences, a statistical classification framework was built. In a later analysis, TCR nucleotide sequences were compared against IMGT/GENE-DB human TR gene sequences so that V and J genes could be assigned. In a later analysis, CDR3 sequences and most-parsimonious VDJ recombination scenarios were assigned using the TCRdist pipeline. In a later analysis, each TCR beta chain was defined by its CDR3 amino acid sequence together with its V-gene family, and reads lacking a unique V-gene family were excluded. To address suspected cross-contamination and a sequencing artifact, a later analysis removed roughly 640 highly shared, low-generation-probability nucleotide sequences. For each public chain, a later analysis derived a clonal expansion index from normalized ranks of inferred template counts within each repertoire. A later analysis computed generation probabilities with a VDJ recombination model fitted to out-of-frame rearrangements, and checked the results against IGoR. Hypergeometric tests were used in a later analysis to score TCR-TCR, TCR-HLA and TCR-CMV co-occurrence, with a repertoire-size bias correction applied to the TCR pairs. False discovery rates were estimated in a later analysis by permuting HLA or CMV assignments 20 times. A later analysis grouped co-occurring TCRs with DBSCAN, adding TCRdist sequence similarity when clustering within HLA-allele-positive subsets. For co-occurrence clustering, repertoires with fewer than 30,000 or more than 120,000 public chains were excluded, along with five repertoires with anomalous nucleotide sharing. TCRdb holds this immuneACCESS table with in-frame rearrangements only. Some clones are missing; in checked studies, unresolved V genes explain under half, and the rest has no known cause. The D gene and trimming were derived from the DNA, and the V and J assignments and clone size from that table. In all, the sample holds under 250,000 clones, and approximately 81% of those were seen once. Less than 8.5% of the sample lies in the top ten.

Note on this clone: Its binding antigen is unknown. The record has no base qualities; no much larger clone is one base away.

The germline V gene supplies CDR1 SGHRS and CDR2 YFSETQ. Ends trimmed: V by 0 bases, J by 4 bases; bases unmatched to a gene: 3. Including the terminal cysteine and phenylalanine, the CDR3 comprises 15 residues. CDR3 DNA is the only sequence kept; it has 45 bases, read in frame from the first base. The clonotype was recovered from a woman aged 55-70 years in good health and CMV-seropositive. The chain is made from TRBV5-1 and TRBJ2-4, and 8 bases in between align with TRBD1. Input material: PBMCs. The DNA reads as follows: TGCGCCAGCAGCTTGGGACAGGGGCAAAAAAACATTCAGTACTTC. This encodes CASSLGQGQKNIQYF.